The 2 T cell receptor beta chains given below trace back to one sample, sequenced in a study of shared clonotypes between healthy human individuals. Using immunoSEQ multiplex PCR, the repertoire was profiled, and TCRdb retains in-frame clones only, with some absent. The data show about 2.4 million clones, approximately 93% seen once. The sequencing input was naive CD4+ T cells from PBMCs. Subset reported: CD45RA+ positively selected. These receptors were collected from a man younger than 30 in good health. Some clones in this sample may be carry-over from other donors' samples.

The V call is TRBV7-3, the J call TRBJ2-1; weak D call: TRBD2 (6 bases). CDR1 is SGHTA and CDR2 is FQGTGA in the germline V gene. The ends were cut back, 7 bases at V and 7 bases at J, with 20 bases in the middle. CDR3 length equals 15 residues. CDR3 amino acids: CASTNPLGGVNEQFF. The CDR3 bases are TGTGCCAGCACCAACCCCCTGGGCGGGGTAAATGAGCAGTTCTTC. The whole variable domain, filled in from reference TRBV7-3 and TRBJ2-1, reads GAGVSQTPSNKVTEKGKYVELRCDPISGHTALYWYRQSLGQGPEFLIYFQGTGAADDSGLPNDRFFAVRPEGSVSTLKIQRTERGDSAVYLCASTNPLGGVNEQFFGPGTRLTVL.

Here the CDR3 DNA reads TGCGCCAGCAGCCCTGGACTAGTGTTACCCCACGAGCAGTACTTC. Protein: CASSPGLVLPHEQYF. The V call is TRBV5-1, the J call TRBJ2-7, with 7 bases matching TRBD2. The CDR3 extends over 15 amino acids. Losses at the gene ends were 4 bases for V and 5 bases for J; bases not matched to a gene: 12. Germline V gene data show CDR1 as SGHRS and CDR2 as YFSETQ.